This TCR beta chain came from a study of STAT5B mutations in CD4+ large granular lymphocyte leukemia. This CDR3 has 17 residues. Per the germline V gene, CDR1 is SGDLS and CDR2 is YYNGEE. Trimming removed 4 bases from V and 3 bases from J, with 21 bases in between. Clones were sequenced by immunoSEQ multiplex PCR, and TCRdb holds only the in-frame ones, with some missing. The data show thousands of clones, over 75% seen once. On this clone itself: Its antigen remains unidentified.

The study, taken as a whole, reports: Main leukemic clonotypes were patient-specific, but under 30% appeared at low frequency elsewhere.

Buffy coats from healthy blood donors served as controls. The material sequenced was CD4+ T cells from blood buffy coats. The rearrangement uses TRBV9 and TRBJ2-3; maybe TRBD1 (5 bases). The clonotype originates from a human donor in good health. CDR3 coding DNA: TGTGCCAGCAGCCCTCACATAGGGGCCGGGCGTACAGATACGCAGTATTTT. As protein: CASSPHIGAGRTDTQYF.